This passage covers 3 T cell receptor beta chains from one sample sequenced in a study of technical replicates of blood from several donors. Clones were sequenced by immunoSEQ multiplex PCR, and TCRdb holds only the in-frame ones, with some missing. The sample holds some 91,000 clones; 90% to 96% are singletons and the top ten take about 0.24%. Sequences were obtained from T cells isolated from PBMCs. The receptors originated from a human donor in good health.

The chain uses TRBV6-5 and TRBJ2-7; 11 nucleotides agree with TRBD2. The CDR3 spans 15 residues. Germline CDR1 is MNHEY and CDR2 is SVGAGI. V trimming: 0 bases; J trimming: 2 bases; junction bases outside the gene matches: 0. CDR3 amino acids: CASSYSTSGTYEQYF. The CDR3 nucleotides are TGTGCCAGCAGTTACTCGACTAGCGGGACCTACGAGCAGTACTTC.

This rearrangement joins TRBV6-5 to TRBJ1-5, with D possibly matching TRBD1 (6 bases). The germline V gene has CDR1 MNHEY and CDR2 SVGAGI. Deletions cut 6 bases from V and 4 bases from J, with 16 bases between. This CDR3 contains 15 residues. CDR3 region: CASRQQQGFNQPQHF. CDR3 DNA sequence: TGTGCCAGCAGGCAACAACAGGGCTTTAATCAGCCCCAGCATTTT.

The chain has TRBV11-3 and TRBJ2-3; TRBD2 matches at 11 bases. In germline, CDR1 is SGHNT, CDR2 YENEEA. This CDR3 region has 16 residues. Trimming removed 5 bases from V and 0 bases from J; junction bases left unmatched: 4. DNA of the CDR3: TGTGCCAGCAGCCCCGGGACTAGCGGTAGCACAGATACGCAGTATTTT. Amino acid sequence: CASSPGTSGSTDTQYF.